The 6 T cell receptor beta chains listed next were all sequenced from one sample in a study of T cell repertoires in ileal Crohn's disease. Profiled with immunoSEQ multiplex PCR; TCRdb holds only in-frame clones, not every one. The table includes fewer than 4,500 clones, over 60% detected once. As to time point: neoterminal ileum biopsy at postoperative endoscopy, about 6 months after surgery. Sequenced sample: ileal tissue. The receptors shown here come from an adult with Crohn's disease.

The V and J genes are TRBV4-1 and TRBJ2-1; no clear D. The CDR3 contains 14 residues. In germline, CDR1 is MGHRA, CDR2 YSYEKL. V was pared by 3 bases and J by 6 bases, with 12 bases between. The CDR3 is CASSQSTLINEQFF. The CDR3 DNA reads TGCGCCAGCAGCCAGTCGACACTTATCAATGAGCAGTTCTTC.

V is TRBV2 and J is TRBJ2-5; D gene uncertain. V was trimmed by 1 base and J by 9 bases, leaving 12 bases between them. The CDR3 is made up of 13 amino acids. Germline loops: CDR1 SNHLY, CDR2 FYNNEI. The CDR3 bases are TGTGCCAGCAGTGAAGGCGAGCGCCTGTCCCAGTACTTC. Translated, it gives CASSEGERLSQYF.

The chain recombines TRBV21-1 with TRBJ1-1. TRBV21-1 counts as a pseudogene. CDR3 length: 15 residues. CDR3 coding DNA: TGTGCCAGCAGCAAAGGGGCTGTCGTTAGCGCTGAAGCTTTCTTT. It yields the protein CASSKGAVVSAEAFF.

This sequence joins TRBV29-1 and TRBJ1-2; perhaps TRBD1 as D (5 bases). The germline V and J ends were trimmed by 3 bases and 2 bases, with 10 bases remaining between them. Germline CDR1 and CDR2: SQVTM and ANQGSEA. The length of the CDR3 is 13 residues. CDR3 in amino acids: CSVETVINYGYTF. Written as DNA, the CDR3 is TGCAGCGTTGAGACAGTCATAAACTATGGCTACACCTTC.

This clone showed up just a few times. The chain combines TRBV9 with TRBJ2-7; 8 nucleotides agree with TRBD2. Losses at the gene ends were 0 bases for V and 0 bases for J; bases not matched to a gene: 8. The germline gives CDR1 SGDLS, CDR2 YYNGEE. The CDR3 consists of 17 residues. CDR3 coding DNA: TGTGCCAGCAGCGTAGGAATTAGCGGGGTTACCTCCTACGAGCAGTACTTC. Translation gives CASSVGISGVTSYEQYF.

This chain uses TRBV27 with TRBJ2-3; D is undetermined. Germline assignment: CDR1 MNHEY and CDR2 SMNVEV (reference sequence). The CDR3 is 13 residues long. V was clipped by 0 bases and J by 4 bases, with 5 bases between them. DNA of the CDR3: TGTGCCAGCAGTTTATCGAGGCCAGATACGCAGTATTTT. Amino acid sequence: CASSLSRPDTQYF.